These T cell receptor beta chains were read from a single sample in a study of CD8+CD57+ T cells in acquired aplastic anemia. TCRdb independently ran MiXCR on the reads; one entry per CDR3 protein. The data show 150,000 to 200,000 distinct CDR3 sequences, about 50% seen once. Specimen: sorted CD4+, CD8+, or CD8+CD57+ T cells (not recorded which) from PBMCs. All receptors come from a human donor with aplastic anemia. CDR3s include the opening cysteine and the closing phenylalanine or tryptophan. Each record gives: V gene, clone size, D gene, J gene, CDR3 protein, CDR3 DNA. The D gene is left open where the match is weak. Only some rows state a clone size, as once, few, many or a class for expanded clones.

TRBV7-9	NA	NA	TRBJ1-4	CASSSVDPGLFF	TGTGCCAGCAGCTCCGTGGATCCTGGACTGTTTTTT
TRBV4-1	NA	NA	TRBJ1-5	CASSQVLSGEPQHF	TGCGCCAGCAGCCAAGTTTTGAGTGGGGAGCCCCAGCATTTT
TRBV19	NA	NA	TRBJ1-1	CASSIGLEAFF	TGTGCCAGTAGTATTGGGCTTGAAGCTTTCTTT
TRBV7-3	many	NA	TRBJ2-5	CASSALGPGETQYF	TGTGCCAGCAGCGCCCTAGGCCCCGGAGAGACCCAGTACTTC
TRBV7-9	NA	NA	TRBJ1-1	CASNPGRGNAHNTEAFF	TGTGCCAGCAACCCCGGAAGAGGGAATGCACACAACACTGAAGCTTTCTTT
TRBV19	NA	NA	TRBJ2-6	CASGETGANVLTF	TGTGCCAGTGGAGAAACTGGGGCCAACGTCCTGACTTTC
TRBV19	NA	NA	TRBJ1-1	CASSTSDTMNTEAFF	TGTGCCAGTAGTACCTCTGACACCATGAACACTGAAGCTTTCTTT
TRBV11-2	many	NA	TRBJ2-5	CASRLSLPQETQYF	TGTGCCAGCAGGTTGTCGCTGCCACAAGAGACCCAGTACTTC
TRBV20-1	NA	NA	TRBJ2-7	CSAATQADPYEQYF	TGCAGTGCTGCGACCCAGGCGGATCCCTACGAGCAGTACTTC
TRBV24-1	many	NA	TRBJ2-2	CATSGGGQNTGELFF	TGTGCCACCAGTGGTGGAGGACAAAACACCGGGGAGCTGTTTTTT